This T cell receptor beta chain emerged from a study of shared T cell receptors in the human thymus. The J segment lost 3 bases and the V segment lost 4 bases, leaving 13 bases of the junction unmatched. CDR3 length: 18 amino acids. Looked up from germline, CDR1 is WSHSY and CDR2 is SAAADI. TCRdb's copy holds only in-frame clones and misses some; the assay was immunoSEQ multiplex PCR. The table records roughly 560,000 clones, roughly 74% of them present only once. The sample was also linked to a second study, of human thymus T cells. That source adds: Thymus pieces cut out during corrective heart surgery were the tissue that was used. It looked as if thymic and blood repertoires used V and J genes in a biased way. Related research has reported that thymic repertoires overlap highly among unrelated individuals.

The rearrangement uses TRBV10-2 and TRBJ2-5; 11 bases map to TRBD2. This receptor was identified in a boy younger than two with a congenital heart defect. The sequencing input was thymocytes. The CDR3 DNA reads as TGCGCCAGCAGTGCCAGACTAGCGGGACCCCTACTTGAAGAGACCCAGTACTTC. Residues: CASSARLAGPLLEETQYF.